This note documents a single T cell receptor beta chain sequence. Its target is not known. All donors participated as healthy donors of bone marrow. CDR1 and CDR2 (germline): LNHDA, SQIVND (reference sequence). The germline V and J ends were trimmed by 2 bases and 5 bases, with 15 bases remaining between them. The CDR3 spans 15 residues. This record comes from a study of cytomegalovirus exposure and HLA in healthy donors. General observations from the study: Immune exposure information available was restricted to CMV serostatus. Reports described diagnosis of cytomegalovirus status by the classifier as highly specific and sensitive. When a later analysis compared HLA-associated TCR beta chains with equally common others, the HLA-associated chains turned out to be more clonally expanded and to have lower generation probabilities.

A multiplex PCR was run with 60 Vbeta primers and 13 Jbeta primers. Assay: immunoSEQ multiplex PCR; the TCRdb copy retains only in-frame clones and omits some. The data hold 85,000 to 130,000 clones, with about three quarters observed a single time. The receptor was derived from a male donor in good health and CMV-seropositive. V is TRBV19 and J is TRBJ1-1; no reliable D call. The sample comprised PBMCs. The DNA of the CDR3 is TGTGCCAGTAGTATACCCGGGTCTTCGAAAACTGAAGCTTTCTTT. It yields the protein CASSIPGSSKTEAFF.